The 24 T cell receptor beta chains given below trace back to one sample, sequenced in a study of beta chain features in type 1 diabetes. Since all of the isolated RNA was reverse transcribed, expressed TCRB transcripts were what got sequenced. Data came from immunoSEQ multiplex PCR; TCRdb stores just in-frame clones and leaves some out. The sample comprises under 300,000 clones, 25% to 30% of which are singletons, and 4% rests with the top ten. Sequencing was done on a sample of central memory CD4+ T cells from blood. All receptors derive from a man aged 25 to 40 in good health.

The chain uses TRBV18 and TRBJ1-1; the D gene is possibly TRBD1 (5 bases). CDR1 is KGHSH and CDR2 is LQKENI in the germline V gene. V was pared by 6 bases and J by 2 bases, with 13 bases between. CDR3 length: 14 amino acids. The CDR3 protein is CASSLTGANTEAFF. CDR3 DNA sequence: TGTGCCAGCTCGCTCACCGGGGCCAACACTGAAGCTTTCTTT.

This clone was found many times. This rearrangement joins TRBV11-3 to TRBJ2-1; D is possibly TRBD1 or TRBD2 (5 bases each). The V end lost 1 base, the J end lost 6 bases, and 7 bases lay between the germline ends. The germline V gene encodes CDR1 SGHNT and CDR2 YENEEA. CDR3 length: 13 amino acids. This chain's CDR3 is CASSLVGTNEQFF. The CDR3, as DNA: TGTGCCAGCAGCTTAGTCGGGACCAATGAGCAGTTCTTC.

The V call is TRBV6-1, the J call TRBJ1-6; D is uncertain. This CDR3 is built from 13 residues. Germline V lookup: CDR1 MNHNS, CDR2 SASEGT. Trimming stripped 3 bases from V and 9 bases from J, with 9 bases between. CDR3 in amino acids: CASSDLGSSPLHF. As DNA, the CDR3 is TGTGCCAGCAGTGATTTGGGCAGTTCACCCCTCCACTTT.

This clone came up a few times. The gene calls are TRBV7-2 and TRBJ2-2, with a possible D match to TRBD2 (5 bases). CDR3 size: 15 residues. The ends were cut back, 1 base at V and 4 bases at J, with 10 bases in the middle. Germline V gene lookup returns CDR1 SGHTA and CDR2 FQGNSA. The chain's CDR3 is CASSLVGRGTGELFF. In DNA, the CDR3 is TGTGCCAGCAGCTTAGTAGGACGGGGCACCGGGGAGCTGTTTTTT.

This clone has ten or more counts. This chain uses TRBV15 with TRBJ2-1; 11 bases fit TRBD1. After removal of 4 bases from V and 6 bases from J, the junction contained 8 bases not matched to a gene. The CDR3 sequence is 16 residues long. The germline V gene encodes CDR1 LNHNV and CDR2 YYDKDF (reference sequence). The CDR3 region has the DNA TGTGCCACCAGCACCCGGTTGGGGACAGGGGGCAATGAGCAGTTCTTC. Translation: CATSTRLGTGGNEQFF.

The gene calls are TRBV19 and TRBJ2-4, with 7 bases fitting TRBD1. The CDR3 length is 14 residues. J was trimmed by 7 bases and V by 6 bases; bases with no gene match: 9. Germline assignment: CDR1 LNHDA and CDR2 SQIVND (reference sequence). Written as DNA, the CDR3 is TGTGCCAGTAGGCCTACAGGGGCCCTTAACATTCAGTACTTC. It encodes CASRPTGALNIQYF. Based on the CDR3 plus reference TRBV19 and TRBJ2-4, the full variable domain is DGGITQSPKYLFRKEGQNVTLSCEQNLNHDAMYWYRQDPGQGLRLIYYSQIVNDFQKGDIAEGYSVSREKKESFPLTVTSAQKNPTAFYLCASRPTGALNIQYFGAGTRLSVL.

The genes are TRBV5-1 and TRBJ1-3; 7 positions agree with TRBD1. This CDR3 comprises 14 residues. The V segment lost 4 bases and the J segment 4 bases; nucleotides outside the gene matches: 5. Germline V gene sequence: CDR1 SGHRS, CDR2 YFSETQ. CDR3 loop: CASSEGQEGNTIYF. CDR3 nucleotide sequence: TGCGCCAGCAGCGAAGGACAGGAAGGAAACACCATATATTTT.

The chain employs TRBV28 and TRBJ2-7; no definite D call. The CDR3 spans 12 residues. Germline V CDR1 and CDR2: MDHEN, SYDVKM. Trimming removed 3 bases from V and 5 bases from J, with 8 bases in between. The CDR3 reads CASSFLADEQYF. CDR3 DNA sequence: TGTGCCAGCAGTTTCCTCGCGGACGAGCAGTACTTC.

V gene TRBV7-9 combines with J gene TRBJ2-5, with D perhaps TRBD1 (5 bases). V gave up 5 bases and J gave up 5 bases, with 15 bases separating them. CDR3 length: 14 residues. CDR1 is SEHNR, CDR2 FQNEAQ, per germline (reference sequence). The CDR3 region is CASSPQGIGETQYF. The CDR3 DNA reads TGTGCCAGCAGCCCCCAGGGTATCGGTGAGACCCAGTACTTC. Variable domain in full (rest from reference TRBV7-9 and TRBJ2-5): DTGVSQNPRHKITKRGQNVTFRCDPISEHNRLYWYRQTLGQGPEFLTYFQNEAQLEKSRLLSDRFSAERPKGSFSTLEIQRTEQGDSAMYLCASSPQGIGETQYFGPGTRLLVL.

This clone was seen a few times. The gene calls are TRBV29-1 and TRBJ1-1; D unclear. The germline V gene has CDR1 SQVTM and CDR2 ANQGSEA. The CDR3 extends over 14 amino acids. V lost 1 base to trimming and J lost 8 bases, with 17 bases between them. CDR3 DNA: TGCAGCGTTGAAGGAGGGAGTGGGTTCCTAGAAGCTTTCTTT. Translation: CSVEGGSGFLEAFF.

This clone was counted between two and nine times. The V gene is TRBV7-9, the J gene TRBJ1-4; D is perhaps TRBD1 (5 bases). V shed 5 bases and J shed 4 bases, with 11 bases lying between them. This CDR3 comprises 14 residues. Germline assignment: CDR1 SEHNR and CDR2 FQNEAQ (reference sequence). The CDR3 nucleotides are TGTGCCAGCAGCCAAGGACACGGTAATGAAAAACTGTTTTTT. Translating it yields CASSQGHGNEKLFF.

This clone showed up just a few times. The same CDR3 is also encoded by other DNA sequences in this sample. The chain uses TRBV9 and TRBJ2-3; 12 bases are a match to TRBD2. The CDR3 runs 15 residues. Per germline, CDR1 SGDLS and CDR2 YYNGEE. The ends lost 2 bases at V and 4 bases at J; junction bases unmatched: 2. CDR3 sequence (DNA): TGTGCCAGCAGCGTCACTAGCGGGGGGCCAGATACGCAGTATTTT. This translates into CASSVTSGGPDTQYF.

The chain has TRBV7-9 and TRBJ1-1, with a possible D match to TRBD1 (6 bases). Looked up from germline, CDR1 is SEHNR and CDR2 is FQNEAQ (reference sequence). Trimming removed 5 bases from V and 1 base from J, with 11 bases in between. The CDR3 has 14 residues. This chain's CDR3 is CASSPGHKNTEAFF. Written as DNA, the CDR3 is TGTGCCAGCAGCCCGGGACACAAGAACACTGAAGCTTTCTTT.

This chain joins TRBV7-8 and TRBJ1-1; D not resolved. CDR1 is SGHVS, CDR2 FQNEAQ, per germline. The CDR3 is 14 amino acids. V was trimmed by 5 bases and J by 1 base, leaving 11 bases between them. Here the CDR3 DNA reads TGTGCCAGCAGCCAAGCGGGGAGGAACACTGAAGCTTTCTTT. Translation: CASSQAGRNTEAFF.

This clone came up a few times. The V call is TRBV7-9, the J call TRBJ2-3; maybe TRBD2 (6 bases). Trimming took off 4 bases at V and 1 base at J, with 12 bases between the two ends. Germline CDR1 and CDR2: SEHNR and FQNEAQ (reference sequence). The CDR3 totals 15 residues. For the CDR3, the DNA is TGTGCCAGCAGCTCGGGAGATAAGGGCACAGATACGCAGTATTTT. Amino acids: CASSSGDKGTDTQYF.

The CDR3: CASEKTGEKLFF. Here the CDR3 DNA reads TGTGCCAGCGAAAAAACCGGTGAAAAACTGTTTTTT. The chain recombines TRBV2 with TRBJ1-4, with D uncertain. The CDR3 totals 12 residues. Trimming removed 8 bases from V and 7 bases from J, with 11 bases in between. Germline-derived CDR1 and CDR2 are SNHLY and FYNNEI.

A few counts support this clone. This chain links TRBV6-5 with TRBJ1-1; 7 bases line up with TRBD1. The junction had 11 bases not matched to a gene; V was cut back by 6 bases and J by 4 bases. The CDR3 length is 15 residues. Germline CDR1 MNHEY, CDR2 SVGAGI. CDR3 nucleotides: TGTGCCAGCAGGATCACACAGGGGATGGGCACTGAAGCTTTCTTT. Translation gives CASRITQGMGTEAFF.

The gene calls are TRBV11-2 and TRBJ2-7, with TRBD1 as a possible D gene (6 bases). The CDR3 totals 13 residues. Germline lookup yields CDR1 SGHAT and CDR2 FQNNGV. V lost 3 bases and J 9 bases, leaving 15 bases between the germline ends. This chain's CDR3 is CASSFLGQIGQYF. The CDR3 DNA reads TGTGCCAGCAGCTTCTTAGGACAGATCGGGCAGTACTTC.

The V gene is TRBV5-1, the J gene TRBJ2-1; 7 bases agree with TRBD2. V lost 0 bases and J lost 7; bases outside the gene matches: 13. The germline V gene encodes CDR1 SGHRS and CDR2 YFSETQ. The length of the CDR3 is 17 residues. Written as DNA, the CDR3 is TGCGCCAGCAGCTTGGAATTTACGCGGGGAGGGTTAAATGAGCAGTTCTTC. Translation: CASSLEFTRGGLNEQFF.

This chain connects TRBV7-7 to TRBJ2-5, with D possibly matching TRBD2 (6 bases). The V end was cut by 3 bases, the J end by 5 bases, with 10 bases between. Per germline, CDR1 SSHAT and CDR2 FNYEAQ (reference sequence). This CDR3 spans 13 amino acids. The CDR3 spells CASSLRDSETQYF. CDR3 sequence (DNA): TGTGCCAGCAGCTTGCGGGATTCGGAGACCCAGTACTTC.

The chain has TRBV7-9 and TRBJ2-2; D possibly matches TRBD1 or TRBD2 (5 bases each). Germline V gene data show CDR1 as SEHNR and CDR2 as FQNEAQ (reference sequence). The CDR3 is 15 residues long. The V end was cut by 4 bases, the J end by 6 bases, with 15 bases between. The CDR3, as DNA: TGTGCCAGCAGCTGGATGGGGGTGACGGCCGGGGAGCTGTTTTTT. The encoded protein is CASSWMGVTAGELFF.

Here the CDR3 DNA reads TGTGCCAGCAGAGAACGGAGCTCCTACAATGAGCAGTTCTTC. Its protein product is CASRERSSYNEQFF. The chain joins TRBV25-1 to TRBJ2-1, with D unclear. The CDR3 loop spans 14 amino acids. CDR1 MGHDK and CDR2 SYGVNS come from the germline V gene. Between the trimmed V and J ends, which lost 6 bases and 0 bases, there was a span of 9 bases.

This clone was recorded only once. The CDR3 DNA sequence: TGTGCCAGCAGCGGAAGTCTCGTGGTGAAGACCCAGTACTTC. It translates to CASSGSLVVKTQYF. This sequence joins TRBV7-9 and TRBJ2-5; D is unresolved. Germline V gene lookup returns CDR1 SEHNR and CDR2 FQNEAQ (reference sequence). This CDR3 spans 14 amino acids. Trimming pared 5 bases from V and 6 bases from J, leaving 16 bases between.

This clone has only a few counts. The chain combines TRBV6-6 with TRBJ2-2; perhaps TRBD1 as D (5 bases). Trimming shortened V by 2 bases and J by 3 bases, and 13 bases separated the two germline ends. This CDR3 comprises 16 residues. Germline-derived CDR1 and CDR2 are MNHNY and SVGAGI (reference sequence). The CDR3 loop reads CASSYGQGVDTGELFF. CDR3 DNA sequence: TGTGCCAGCAGTTACGGGCAGGGCGTGGACACCGGGGAGCTGTTTTTT.